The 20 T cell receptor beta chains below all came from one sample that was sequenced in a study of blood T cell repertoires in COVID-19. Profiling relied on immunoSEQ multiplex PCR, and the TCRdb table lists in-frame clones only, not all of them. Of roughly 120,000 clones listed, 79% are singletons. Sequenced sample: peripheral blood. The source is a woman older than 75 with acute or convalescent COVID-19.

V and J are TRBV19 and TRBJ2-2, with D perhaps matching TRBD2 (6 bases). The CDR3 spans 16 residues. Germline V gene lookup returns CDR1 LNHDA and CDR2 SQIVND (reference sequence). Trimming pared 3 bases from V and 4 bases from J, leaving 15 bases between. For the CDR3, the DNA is TGTGCCAGTAGTATTGTGCCGGGGGAGCTCACCGGGGAGCTGTTTTTT. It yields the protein CASSIVPGELTGELFF. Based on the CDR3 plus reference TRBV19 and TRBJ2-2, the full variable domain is DGGITQSPKYLFRKEGQNVTLSCEQNLNHDAMYWYRQDPGQGLRLIYYSQIVNDFQKGDIAEGYSVSREKKESFPLTVTSAQKNPTAFYLCASSIVPGELTGELFFGEGSRLTVL.

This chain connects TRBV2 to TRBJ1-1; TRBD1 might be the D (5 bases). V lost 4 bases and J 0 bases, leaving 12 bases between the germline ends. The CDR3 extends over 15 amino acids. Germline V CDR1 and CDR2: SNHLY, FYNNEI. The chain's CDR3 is CASSGRRTMNTEAFF. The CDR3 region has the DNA TGTGCCAGCAGTGGTCGGCGGACAATGAACACTGAAGCTTTCTTT.

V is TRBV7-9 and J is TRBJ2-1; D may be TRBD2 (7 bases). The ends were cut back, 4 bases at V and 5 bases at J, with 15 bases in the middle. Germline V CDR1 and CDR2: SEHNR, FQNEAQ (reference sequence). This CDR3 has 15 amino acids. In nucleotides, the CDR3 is TGTGCCAGCAGCTCCCAAGGGGGGGGCAACAATGAGCAGTTCTTC. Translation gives CASSSQGGGNNEQFF.

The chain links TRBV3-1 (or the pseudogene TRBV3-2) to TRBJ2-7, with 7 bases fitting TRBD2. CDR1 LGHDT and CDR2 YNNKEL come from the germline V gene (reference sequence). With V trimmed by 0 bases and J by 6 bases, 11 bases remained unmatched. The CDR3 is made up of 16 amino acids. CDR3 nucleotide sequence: TGTGCCAGCAGCCAAGAATGGGGGTGGGAGGGAAGCGAGCAGTACTTC. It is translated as CASSQEWGWEGSEQYF.

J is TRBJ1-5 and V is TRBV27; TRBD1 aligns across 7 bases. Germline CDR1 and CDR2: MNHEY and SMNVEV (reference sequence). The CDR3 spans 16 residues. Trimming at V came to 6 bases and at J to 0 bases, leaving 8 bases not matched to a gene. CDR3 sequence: CASSRDSTYSNQPQHF. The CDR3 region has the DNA TGTGCCAGCAGCCGGGACAGTACTTATAGCAATCAGCCCCAGCATTTT.

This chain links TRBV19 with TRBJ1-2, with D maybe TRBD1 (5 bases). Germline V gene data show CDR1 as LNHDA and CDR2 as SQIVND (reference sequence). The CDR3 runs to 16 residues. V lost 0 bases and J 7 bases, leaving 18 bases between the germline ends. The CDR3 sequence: CASSIDYGQGKIGYTF. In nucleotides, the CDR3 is TGTGCCAGTAGTATAGATTATGGCCAGGGAAAGATTGGCTACACCTTC.

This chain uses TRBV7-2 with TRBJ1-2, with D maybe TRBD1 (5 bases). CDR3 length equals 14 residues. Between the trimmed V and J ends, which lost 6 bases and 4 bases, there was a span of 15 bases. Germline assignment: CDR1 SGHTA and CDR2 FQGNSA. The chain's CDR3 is CASRHPGYAYGYTF. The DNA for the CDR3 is TGTGCCAGCAGACACCCAGGGTACGCCTATGGCTACACCTTC.

CDR3 DNA: TGTGCCAGCTCATTACGAGTAGCATCGACCCACGAGCAGTACTTC. This sequence encodes CASSLRVASTHEQYF. The chain uses TRBV18 and TRBJ2-7; D call uncertain. V lost 5 bases, J lost 5 bases, and 19 bases lay in between. CDR1 is KGHSH, CDR2 LQKENI, per germline. This CDR3 contains 15 residues.

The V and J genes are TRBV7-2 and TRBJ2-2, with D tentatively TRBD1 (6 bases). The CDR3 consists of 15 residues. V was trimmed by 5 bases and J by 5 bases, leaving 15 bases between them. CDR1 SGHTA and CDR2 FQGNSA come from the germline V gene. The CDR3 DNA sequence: TGTGCCAGCAGCCCGACAAGCAGGGGAACCGGGGAGCTGTTTTTT. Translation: CASSPTSRGTGELFF.

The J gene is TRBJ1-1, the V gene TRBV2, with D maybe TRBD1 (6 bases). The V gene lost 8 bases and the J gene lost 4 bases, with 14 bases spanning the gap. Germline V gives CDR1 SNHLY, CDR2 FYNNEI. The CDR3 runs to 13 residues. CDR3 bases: TGTGCCAGCTCTGGACAGAGGATCACTGAAGCTTTCTTT. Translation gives CASSGQRITEAFF.

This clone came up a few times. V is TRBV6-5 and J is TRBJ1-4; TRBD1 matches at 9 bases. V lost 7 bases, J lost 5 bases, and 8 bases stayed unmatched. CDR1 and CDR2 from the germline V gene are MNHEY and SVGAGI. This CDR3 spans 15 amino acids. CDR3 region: CASKPYRGRNEKLFF. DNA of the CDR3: TGTGCCAGCAAACCCTACAGGGGGCGAAATGAAAAACTGTTTTTT.

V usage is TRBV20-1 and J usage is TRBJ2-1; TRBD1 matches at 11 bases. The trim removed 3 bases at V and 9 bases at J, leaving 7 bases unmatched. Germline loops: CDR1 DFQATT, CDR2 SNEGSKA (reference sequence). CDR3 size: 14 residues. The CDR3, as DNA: TGCAGTGCTAGTAGGACAGGGGGCACTTCTGAGCAGTTCTTC. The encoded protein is CSASRTGGTSEQFF.

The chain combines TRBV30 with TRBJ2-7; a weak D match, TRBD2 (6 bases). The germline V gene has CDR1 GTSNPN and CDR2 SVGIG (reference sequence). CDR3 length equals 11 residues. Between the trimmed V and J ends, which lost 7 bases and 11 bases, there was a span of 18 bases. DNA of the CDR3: TGTGCCTACAGGCTGGGGGAGGCCGAGTACTTC. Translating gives CAYRLGEAEYF.

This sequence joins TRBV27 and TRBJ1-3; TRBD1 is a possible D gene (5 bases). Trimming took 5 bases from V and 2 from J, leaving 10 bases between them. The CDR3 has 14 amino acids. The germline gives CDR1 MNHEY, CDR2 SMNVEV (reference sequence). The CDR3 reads CASSMTGAGNTIYF. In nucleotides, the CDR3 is TGTGCCAGCAGTATGACGGGGGCTGGAAACACCATATATTTT.

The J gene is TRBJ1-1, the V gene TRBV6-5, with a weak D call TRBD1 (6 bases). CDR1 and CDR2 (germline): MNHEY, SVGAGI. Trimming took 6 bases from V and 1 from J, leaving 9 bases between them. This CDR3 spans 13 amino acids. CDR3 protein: CASSLTGNTEAFF. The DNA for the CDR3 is TGTGCCAGCAGCCTGACAGGGAACACTGAAGCTTTCTTT.

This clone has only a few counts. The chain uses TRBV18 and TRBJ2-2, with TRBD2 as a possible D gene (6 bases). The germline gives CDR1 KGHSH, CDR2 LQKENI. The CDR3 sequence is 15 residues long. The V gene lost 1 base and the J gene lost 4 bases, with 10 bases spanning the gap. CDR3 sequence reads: CASSPRGVGTGELFF. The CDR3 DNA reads TGTGCCAGCTCACCACGGGGGGTCGGCACCGGGGAGCTGTTTTTT.

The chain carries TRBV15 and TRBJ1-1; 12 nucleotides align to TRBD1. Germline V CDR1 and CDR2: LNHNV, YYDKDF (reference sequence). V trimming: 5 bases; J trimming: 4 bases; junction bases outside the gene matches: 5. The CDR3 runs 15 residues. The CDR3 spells CATSGGQGASTEAFF. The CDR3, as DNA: TGTGCCACCAGCGGGGGACAGGGGGCGAGCACTGAAGCTTTCTTT.

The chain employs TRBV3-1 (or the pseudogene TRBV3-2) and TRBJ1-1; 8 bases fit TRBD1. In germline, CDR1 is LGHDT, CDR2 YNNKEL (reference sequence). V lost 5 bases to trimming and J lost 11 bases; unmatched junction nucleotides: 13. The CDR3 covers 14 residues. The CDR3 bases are TGTGCCAGCAGCTTTCGGACAGGGCAAAAGGGTGCTTTCTTT. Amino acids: CASSFRTGQKGAFF.

In nucleotides, the CDR3 is TGCGCCAGCAGCTGGGGGGGACAGGTGAACACTGAAGCTTTCTTT. Its translation: CASSWGGQVNTEAFF. The chain couples TRBV5-1 to TRBJ1-1; TRBD1 matches 8 bases. Germline-derived CDR1 and CDR2 are SGHRS and YFSETQ. The CDR3 is 15 amino acids. V lost 3 bases and J lost 0; bases outside the gene matches: 4.

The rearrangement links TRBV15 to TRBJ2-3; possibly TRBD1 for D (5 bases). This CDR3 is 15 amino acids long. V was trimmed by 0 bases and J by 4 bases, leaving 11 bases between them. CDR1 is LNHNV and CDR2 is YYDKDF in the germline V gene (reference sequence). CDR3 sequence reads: CATSRDGADSDTQYF. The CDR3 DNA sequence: TGTGCCACCAGCAGAGATGGGGCTGACTCAGATACGCAGTATTTT.